This TCR beta chain was recovered during a study of identical twins. Whole-study findings and limits: Memory repertoires showed no such pattern, whereas abundant cord blood beta clonotypes carried fewer insertions. Within twin pairs, the out-of-frame alpha sequences they shared showed excess low generation probability.

After removal of 4 bases from V and 5 bases from J, the junction contained 4 bases not matched to a gene. CDR1 and CDR2 (germline): SEHNR, FQNEAQ (reference sequence). This CDR3 region has 13 residues. This clonotype was counted between two and nine times. Antigen: not known. A single record per CDR3 protein comes from TCRdb applying MiXCR to the 5' RACE reads. The data contain some 590,000 distinct CDR3 sequences, approximately 10% of them seen just once; the ten biggest clones take up 2.5% to 3.5%. These same data were also listed under a study on yellow fever vaccine responses in identical twins.

This receptor was obtained from a woman aged 18-29 years in good health. Sequencing used PBMCs. J is TRBJ2-5 and V is TRBV7-9; 7 bases are shared with TRBD2. In DNA form, the CDR3 reads TGTGCCAGCAGCTCCCGAGCGGGGGAGACCCAGTACTTC. This codes for CASSSRAGETQYF.